This T cell receptor (beta chain) was recorded in a study of identifying expanded T cells in peripheral blood. Study observations and caveats: Two-week clone count variance significantly increased as total template count grew. Over two and four weeks, about 15 and 19 clones changed, versus roughly 1.1 between replicates.

Details on this clone: Its matching antigen is unknown.

Profiled with immunoSEQ multiplex PCR; TCRdb holds only in-frame clones, not every one. The data hold approximately 57,000 clones, with approximately 89% observed a single time. Healthy donors had no documented immune events, such as infections, while sampled. The sample consisted of blood. This TCR derives from a person between 18 and 75 years old in good health.

This CDR3 reads CAAMGAIGNYGYTF. CDR3 bases: TGTGCCGCCATGGGGGCGATAGGGAACTATGGCTACACCTTC. The chain links TRBV28 to TRBJ1-2; TRBD1 might be the D (6 bases). V lost 11 bases and J lost 2, with 18 bases in between. Looked up from germline, CDR1 is MDHEN and CDR2 is SYDVKM. The CDR3 sequence is 14 residues long.